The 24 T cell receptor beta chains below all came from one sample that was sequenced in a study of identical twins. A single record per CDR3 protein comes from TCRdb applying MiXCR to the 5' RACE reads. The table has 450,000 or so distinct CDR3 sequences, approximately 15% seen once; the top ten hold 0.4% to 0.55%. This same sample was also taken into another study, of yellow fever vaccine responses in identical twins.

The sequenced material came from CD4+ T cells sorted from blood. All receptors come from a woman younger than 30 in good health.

The CDR3 region is CASSYSRDSYEQYF. DNA for the CDR3: TGTGCCAGCAGTTACTCGAGGGACTCCTACGAGCAGTACTTC. The chain joins TRBV6-5 to TRBJ2-7, with a weak D call TRBD2 (5 bases). The germline gives CDR1 MNHEY, CDR2 SVGAGI. Trimming shortened V by 0 bases and J by 0 bases, and 6 bases separated the two germline ends. The CDR3 runs to 14 residues.

The CDR3 loop reads CASSPGTQSQHF. The DNA of the CDR3 is TGTGCCAGCAGTCCCGGGACACAATCCCAGCATTTT. The V gene is TRBV2, the J gene TRBJ1-5; tentative D call: TRBD1 (6 bases). CDR3 length equals 12 residues. V gave up 5 bases and J gave up 11 bases, with 13 bases separating them. CDR1 is SNHLY and CDR2 is FYNNEI in the germline V gene.

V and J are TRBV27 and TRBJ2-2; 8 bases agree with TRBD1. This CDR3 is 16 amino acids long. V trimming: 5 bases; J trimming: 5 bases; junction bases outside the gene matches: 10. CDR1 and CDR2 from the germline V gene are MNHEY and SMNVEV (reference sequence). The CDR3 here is CASSPTRTGKTGELFF. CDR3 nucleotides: TGTGCCAGCAGTCCAACCCGGACAGGGAAGACCGGGGAGCTGTTTTTT.

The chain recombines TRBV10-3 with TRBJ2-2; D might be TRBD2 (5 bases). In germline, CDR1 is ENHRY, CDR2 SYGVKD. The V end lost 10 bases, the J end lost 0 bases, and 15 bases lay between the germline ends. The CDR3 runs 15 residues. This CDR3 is CATSRKEANTGELFF. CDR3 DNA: TGTGCCACCTCGCGGAAGGAGGCGAACACCGGGGAGCTGTTTTTT.

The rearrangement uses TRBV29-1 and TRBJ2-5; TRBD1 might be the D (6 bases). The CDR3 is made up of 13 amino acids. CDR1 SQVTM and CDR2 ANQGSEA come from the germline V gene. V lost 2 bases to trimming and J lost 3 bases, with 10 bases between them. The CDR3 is CSVELGAEETQYF. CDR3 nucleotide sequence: TGCAGCGTTGAATTGGGGGCGGAAGAGACCCAGTACTTC. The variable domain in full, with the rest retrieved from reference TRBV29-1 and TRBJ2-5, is SAVISQKPSRDICQRGTSLTIQCQVDSQVTMMFWYRQQPGQSLTLIATANQGSEATYESGFVIDKFPISRPNLTFSTLTVSNMSPEDSSIYLCSVELGAEETQYFGPGTRLLVL.

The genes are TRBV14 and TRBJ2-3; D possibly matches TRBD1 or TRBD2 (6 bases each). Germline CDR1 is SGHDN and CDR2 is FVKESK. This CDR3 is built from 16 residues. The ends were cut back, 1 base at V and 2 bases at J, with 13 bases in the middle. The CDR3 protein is CASSQVWGASTDTQYF. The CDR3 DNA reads TGTGCCAGCAGCCAAGTTTGGGGGGCGTCCACAGATACGCAGTATTTT.

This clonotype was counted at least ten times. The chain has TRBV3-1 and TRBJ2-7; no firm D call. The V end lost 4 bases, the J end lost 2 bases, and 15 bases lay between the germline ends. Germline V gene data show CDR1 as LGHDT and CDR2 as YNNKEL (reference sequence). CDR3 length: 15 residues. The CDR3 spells CASSPLDSPPYEQYF. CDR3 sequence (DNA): TGTGCCAGCAGCCCCCTCGACTCGCCTCCCTACGAGCAGTACTTC.

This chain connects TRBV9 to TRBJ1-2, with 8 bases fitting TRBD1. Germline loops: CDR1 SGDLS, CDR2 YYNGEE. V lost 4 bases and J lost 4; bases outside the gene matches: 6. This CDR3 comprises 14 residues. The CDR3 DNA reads TGTGCCAGCAGCCCGACAGGGGTGCCCTATGGCTACACCTTC. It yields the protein CASSPTGVPYGYTF.

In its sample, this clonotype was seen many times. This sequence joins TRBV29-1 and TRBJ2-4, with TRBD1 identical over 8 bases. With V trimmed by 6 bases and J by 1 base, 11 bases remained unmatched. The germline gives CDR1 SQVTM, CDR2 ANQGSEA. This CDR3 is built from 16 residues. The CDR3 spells CSVTVGRGLAKNIQYF. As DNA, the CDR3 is TGCAGCGTGACGGTGGGCAGGGGGCTTGCCAAAAACATTCAGTACTTC.

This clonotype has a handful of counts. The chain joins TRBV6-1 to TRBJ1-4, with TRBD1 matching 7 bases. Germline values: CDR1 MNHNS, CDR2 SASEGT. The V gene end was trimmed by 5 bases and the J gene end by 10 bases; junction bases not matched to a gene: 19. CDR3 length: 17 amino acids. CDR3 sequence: CASSPGQFFSWDGKLFF. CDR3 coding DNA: TGTGCCAGCAGTCCGGGACAGTTCTTTTCTTGGGATGGAAAACTGTTTTTT.

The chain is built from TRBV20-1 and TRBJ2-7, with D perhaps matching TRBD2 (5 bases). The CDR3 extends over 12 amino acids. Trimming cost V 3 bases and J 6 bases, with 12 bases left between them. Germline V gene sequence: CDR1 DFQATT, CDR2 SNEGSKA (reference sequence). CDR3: CSASTRTAEQYF. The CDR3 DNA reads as TGCAGTGCTAGCACGAGGACTGCCGAGCAGTACTTC.

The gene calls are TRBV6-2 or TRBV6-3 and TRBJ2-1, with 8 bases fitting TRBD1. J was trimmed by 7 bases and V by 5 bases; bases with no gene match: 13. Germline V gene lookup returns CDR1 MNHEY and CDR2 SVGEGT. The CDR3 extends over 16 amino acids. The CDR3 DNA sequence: TGTGCCAGCAGTCCGCTTCCCCAGACAGGGGAGAATGAGCAGTTCTTC. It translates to CASSPLPQTGENEQFF.

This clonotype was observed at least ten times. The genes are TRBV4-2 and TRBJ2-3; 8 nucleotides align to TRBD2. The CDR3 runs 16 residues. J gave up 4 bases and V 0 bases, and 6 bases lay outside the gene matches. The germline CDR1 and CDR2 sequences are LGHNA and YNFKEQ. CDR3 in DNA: TGTGCCAGCAGCCAAGATGCGGGAGGTGGTGCAGATACGCAGTATTTT. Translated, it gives CASSQDAGGGADTQYF.

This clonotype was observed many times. The CDR3, as DNA: TGTGCCAGCAGCCCCGAGGGGAGCAATCAGCCCCAGCATTTT. Translation: CASSPEGSNQPQHF. The rearrangement uses TRBV9 and TRBJ1-5, with D perhaps TRBD1 (5 bases). Trimming removed 4 bases at V and 1 base at J, with 9 bases between. The CDR3 has 14 amino acids. From germline, CDR1 is SGDLS and CDR2 YYNGEE.

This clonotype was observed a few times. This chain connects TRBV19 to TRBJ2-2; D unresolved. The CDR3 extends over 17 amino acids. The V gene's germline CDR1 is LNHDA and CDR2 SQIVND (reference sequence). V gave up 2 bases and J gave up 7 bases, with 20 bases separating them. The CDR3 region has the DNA TGTGCCAGTAGTATAACAGTCGGCGGTCCGGTGTACGGGGAGCTGTTTTTT. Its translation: CASSITVGGPVYGELFF.

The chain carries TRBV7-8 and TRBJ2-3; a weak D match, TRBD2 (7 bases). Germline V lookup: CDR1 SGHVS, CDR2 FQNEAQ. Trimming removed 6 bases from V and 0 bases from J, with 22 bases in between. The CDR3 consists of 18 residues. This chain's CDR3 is CASRLDRPSAGSTDTQYF. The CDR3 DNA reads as TGTGCCAGCAGATTGGACAGACCCTCAGCGGGAAGCACAGATACGCAGTATTTT.

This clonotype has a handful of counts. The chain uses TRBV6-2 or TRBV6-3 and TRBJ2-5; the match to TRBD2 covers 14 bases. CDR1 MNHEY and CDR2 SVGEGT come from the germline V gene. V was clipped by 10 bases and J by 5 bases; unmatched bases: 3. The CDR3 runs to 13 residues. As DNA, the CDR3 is TGTGCCACAGGGACTAGCGGGGGTGAGACCCAGTACTTC. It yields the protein CATGTSGGETQYF.

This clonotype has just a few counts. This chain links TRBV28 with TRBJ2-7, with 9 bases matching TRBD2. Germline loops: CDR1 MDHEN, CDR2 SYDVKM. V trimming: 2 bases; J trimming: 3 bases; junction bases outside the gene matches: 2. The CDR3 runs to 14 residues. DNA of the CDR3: TGTGCCAGCAGTTTAGCGGGAGGGCTCTACGAGCAGTACTTC. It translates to CASSLAGGLYEQYF.

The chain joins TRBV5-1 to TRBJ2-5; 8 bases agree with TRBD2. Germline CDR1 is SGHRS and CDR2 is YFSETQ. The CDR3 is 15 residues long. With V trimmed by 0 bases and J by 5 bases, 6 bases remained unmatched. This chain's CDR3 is CASSLASGGKETQYF. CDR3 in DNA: TGCGCCAGCAGCTTGGCCTCGGGGGGGAAGGAGACCCAGTACTTC.

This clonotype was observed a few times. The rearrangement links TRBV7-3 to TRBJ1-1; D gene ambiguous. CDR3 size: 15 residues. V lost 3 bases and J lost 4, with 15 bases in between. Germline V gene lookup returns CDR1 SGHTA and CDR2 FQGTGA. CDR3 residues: CASSFTAVGITEAFF. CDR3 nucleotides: TGTGCCAGCAGCTTCACAGCGGTCGGTATCACTGAAGCTTTCTTT.

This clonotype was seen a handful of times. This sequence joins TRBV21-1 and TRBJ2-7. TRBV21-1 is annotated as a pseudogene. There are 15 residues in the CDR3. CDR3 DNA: TGTGCCAGCAGCAAAAAGAACGGGAGCTCCTACGAGCAGTACTTC. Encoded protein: CASSKKNGSSYEQYF.

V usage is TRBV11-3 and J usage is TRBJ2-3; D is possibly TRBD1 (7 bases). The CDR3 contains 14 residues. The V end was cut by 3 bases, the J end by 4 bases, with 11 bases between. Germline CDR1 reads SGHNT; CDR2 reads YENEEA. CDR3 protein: CASSLQGEADTQYF. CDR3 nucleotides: TGTGCCAGCAGCTTGCAGGGGGAGGCAGATACGCAGTATTTT.

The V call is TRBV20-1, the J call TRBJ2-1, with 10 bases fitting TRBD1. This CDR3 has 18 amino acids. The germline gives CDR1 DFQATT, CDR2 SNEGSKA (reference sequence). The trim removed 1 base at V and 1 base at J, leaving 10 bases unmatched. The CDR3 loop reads CSARVPGQGLMSYNEQFF. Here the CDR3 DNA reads TGCAGTGCTAGAGTCCCGGGACAGGGGTTAATGTCCTACAATGAGCAGTTCTTC.

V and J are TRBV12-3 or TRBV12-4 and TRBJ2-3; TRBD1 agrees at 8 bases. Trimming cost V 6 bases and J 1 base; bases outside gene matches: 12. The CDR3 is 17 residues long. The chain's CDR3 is CASRPTGGGTRTDTQYF. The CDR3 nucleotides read TGTGCCAGCAGACCAACAGGGGGTGGTACGCGCACAGATACGCAGTATTTT.